A single T cell receptor (beta chain) is shown here with its context. Its target is unknown. This table comes from immunoSEQ multiplex PCR, and its TCRdb copy is limited to in-frame clones, with some not included. The sample lists 130,000 or so clones, approximately 89% occurring once. CDR3 length equals 15 residues. Germline trimming cut 7 bases from V and 4 bases from J; bases unmatched to any gene: 12. The germline gives CDR1 SNHLY, CDR2 FYNNEI. These data belong to a study of cytomegalovirus exposure and HLA in healthy donors. Turning to the study itself: The use of the same platform for the 100 to 150 validation repertoires and the roughly 730 first-cohort repertoires was reported by a later analysis.

Separate from the 666-subject first cohort, the approximately 120-subject validation cohort was the one that the donors belonged to. Whole-study results and caveats: High sensitivity and specificity were reportedly achieved when the classifier diagnosed cytomegalovirus status. The authors listed 164 TCR beta chains as cytomegalovirus-associated.

Sequenced material: PBMCs. The TCR sequence derives from a woman aged 18-35 years in good health and CMV-seropositive. This chain joins TRBV2 and TRBJ2-7, with 8 bases aligning to TRBD2. The CDR3 coding sequence is TGTGCCAGCACGAAAGGCGGGGGGCCAGCGTACGAGCAGTACTTC. It codes for CASTKGGGPAYEQYF.